Listed below are T cell receptor beta chains from one sample, sequenced in a study of identical twins. TCRdb used MiXCR to reprocess the 5' RACE reads, holding one entry per CDR3 protein. Here the sample spans fewer than 350,000 distinct CDR3 sequences, approximately 8% being singletons. Another study also made use of these data, one on yellow fever vaccine responses in identical twins.

The sequencing sample was made of memory (CD45RO+) T cells sorted from blood. The receptor set was obtained from a woman under 30 in good health. CDR3s include the opening cysteine and the closing phenylalanine or tryptophan. The D gene is left open where the match is weak. Only part of the rows carry a size: once, few, many, or a class if the clone is expanded.

TRBJ1-1,TRBV3-1,.,.,TGTGCCAGCAGCCCCAGATTGGGGGGCTGGGACACTGAAGCTTTCTTT,CASSPRLGGWDTEAFF
TRBJ2-7,TRBV28,.,.,TGTGCCACCACCAAAACCTCGACAGGAACCTACGAGCAGTACTTC,CATTKTSTGTYEQYF
TRBJ2-5,TRBV4-1,few,.,TGCGCCAGCGGGGAGGTCGTCGCTGGGGAGACCCAGTACTTC,CASGEVVAGETQYF
TRBJ1-1,TRBV20-1,many,.,TGCAGTGCTAGTCAGGTTGAAGCTTTCTTT,CSASQVEAFF
TRBJ2-1,TRBV6-1,.,TRBD2,TGTGCCAGCAGGACTAGCGGGGGAAACTACAATGAGCAGTTCTTC,CASRTSGGNYNEQFF
TRBJ1-2,TRBV20-1,few,.,TGCAGTGCTAAGGACTATGGCTACACCTTC,CSAKDYGYTF
TRBJ1-5,TRBV29-1,many,.,TGCAGCGTTGAGCTAGCGGGCAATCAGCCCCAGCATTTT,CSVELAGNQPQHF
TRBJ1-2,TRBV19,.,.,TGTGCCAGTAGTATTACACAGGACTATGGCTACACCTTC,CASSITQDYGYTF
TRBJ1-1,TRBV21-1,many,.,TGTGCCAGCAGCAAATCTAAGGGCCCGATGTCGAACACTGAAGCTTTCTTT,CASSKSKGPMSNTEAFF
TRBJ2-3,TRBV5-1,many,.,TGCGCCAGCAGCACGGTAACAGATACGCAGTATTTT,CASSTVTDTQYF
TRBJ1-5,TRBV6-1,few,.,TGTGCCACCGGGGCCCAAACTAGCAATCAGCCCCAGCATTTT,CATGAQTSNQPQHF
TRBJ2-1,TRBV4-1,few,.,TGCGCCAGCAGCCAAGATAAGGGCCCTAGCTCCTACAATGAGCAGTTCTTC,CASSQDKGPSSYNEQFF
TRBJ1-2,TRBV5-5,many,.,TGTGCCAGCAGCCACGGGAATAACTATGGCTACACCTTC,CASSHGNNYGYTF
TRBJ1-6,TRBV10-2,many,TRBD1,TGCGCCAGCAGCGGACAGGGGGTAAATTCACCCCTCCACTTT,CASSGQGVNSPLHF
TRBJ2-7,TRBV7-2,few,.,TGTGCCAGCAGCTTAGCGGGACAATTCCACGAGCAGTACTTC,CASSLAGQFHEQYF
TRBJ2-1,TRBV18,.,.,TGTGCCAGCTCACAGGCTAGCCTTAGCTCCTACAATGAGCAGTTCTTC,CASSQASLSSYNEQFF
TRBJ1-6,TRBV3-1,.,.,TGTGCCAGCAGCCGCGACAGTTCATGGTCGGTTGGGTCCTATAATTCACCCCTCCACTTT,CASSRDSSWSVGSYNSPLHF
TRBJ2-1,TRBV10-2,few,.,TGCGCCAGCAGTGACTTCGGCGGGATCACCTACAATGAGCAGTTCTTC,CASSDFGGITYNEQFF
TRBJ1-1,TRBV4-1,many,.,TGCGCCAGCAGCCGAGACTCCGTGGGGGACGGCGCTGAAGCTTTCTTT,CASSRDSVGDGAEAFF
TRBJ2-1,TRBV5-1,many,TRBD1,TGCGCCAGCAGGGATACAGGGGACGCCTACAATGAGCAGTTCTTC,CASRDTGDAYNEQFF
TRBJ1-3,TRBV2,many,.,TGTGCCAGCAGGTCGGGGGTCTTCTCTGGAAACACCATATATTTT,CASRSGVFSGNTIYF
TRBJ1-5,TRBV15,many,.,TGTGCCACCAGCAGAGATTCCCAGCCCCAGCATTTT,CATSRDSQPQHF
TRBJ1-2,TRBV7-9,many,.,TGTGCCAGCAGCCTCAGTGCTTCTAACTATGGCTACACCTTC,CASSLSASNYGYTF
TRBJ2-1,TRBV5-1,many,.,TGCGCCGGGCTGCCGGGTGCTGAGCAGTTCTTC,CAGLPGAEQFF
TRBJ2-5,TRBV28,many,.,TGTGCCAGCAGTCCGCCAGTACAAGAGACCCAGTACTTC,CASSPPVQETQYF
TRBJ1-4,TRBV4-2,few,.,TGTGCCAGCAGCCAAGATCAGTCAGTGTCCAATGAAAAACTGTTTTTT,CASSQDQSVSNEKLFF
TRBJ2-1,TRBV7-8,many,TRBD2,TGTGCCAGCAGCTTACGCGCCGGGGGAGCGGGAGTTGACTACAATGAGCAGTTCTTC,CASSLRAGGAGVDYNEQFF
TRBJ1-1,TRBV10-3,many,TRBD1,TGTGCCATCAGGGCCCCCGACAGGGGCGAAGCTTTCTTT,CAIRAPDRGEAFF
TRBJ2-7,TRBV19,.,.,TGTGCCAGTAGTCAATCGACATTCTACGAGCAGTACTTC,CASSQSTFYEQYF
TRBJ2-1,TRBV7-8,many,.,TGTGCCAGCAGCTTAGCATTATTAGCTCGATACAATGAGCAGTTCTTC,CASSLALLARYNEQFF
TRBJ2-1,TRBV2,.,TRBD2,TGTGCCAGCAGTGCAATCGCGGGAGGTATCAATGAGCAGTTCTTC,CASSAIAGGINEQFF
TRBJ2-3,TRBV18,.,TRBD1,TGTGCCAGCTCACCATACAGGACAGGGAACACAGATACGCAGTATTTT,CASSPYRTGNTDTQYF
TRBJ2-4,TRBV12-3/TRBV12-4,.,TRBD1,TGTGCCAGCAGGAAAGGACAGGGGGCCGGAAACATTCAGTACTTC,CASRKGQGAGNIQYF
TRBJ2-5,TRBV20-1,.,TRBD2,TGCAGTGCTCCCTCGGGAGGGGTAGAGACCCAGTACTTC,CSAPSGGVETQYF
TRBJ1-1,TRBV19,.,.,TGTGCCAGTAGTATTGGCGTTGCTGCGGTATGGACAGCTTTCTTT,CASSIGVAAVWTAFF
TRBJ1-2,TRBV12-3/TRBV12-4,many,.,TGTGCCAGCAGTGAACACAGGGATTATGGCTACACCTTC,CASSEHRDYGYTF
TRBJ2-1,TRBV28,.,TRBD1,TGTGCCAGCGGGAACCGGGACAGGGTTTACAATGAGCAGTTCTTC,CASGNRDRVYNEQFF
TRBJ1-2,TRBV3-1,.,.,TGTGCCAGCAGCCAAGAACAGAGGTACTATGGCTACACCTTC,CASSQEQRYYGYTF
TRBJ1-2,TRBV18,few,TRBD1,TGTGCCAGCTCACCACAACGGACAGGGGAAGGTTATGGCTACACCTTC,CASSPQRTGEGYGYTF